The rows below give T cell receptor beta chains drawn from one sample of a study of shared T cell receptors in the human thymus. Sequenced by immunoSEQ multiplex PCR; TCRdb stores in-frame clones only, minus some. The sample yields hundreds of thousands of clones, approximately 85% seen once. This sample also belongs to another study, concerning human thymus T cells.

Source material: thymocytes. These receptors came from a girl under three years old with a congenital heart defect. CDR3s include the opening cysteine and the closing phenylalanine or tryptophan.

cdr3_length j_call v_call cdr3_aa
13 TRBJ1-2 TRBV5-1 CASSSDRGEGYTF
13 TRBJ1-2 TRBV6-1 CASSGTGQGGYTF
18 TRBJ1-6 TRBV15 CATSRQKGGGLINSPLHF
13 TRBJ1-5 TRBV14 CASSPNSNQPQHF
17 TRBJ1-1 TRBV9 CASSPRIRDRGPPEAFF
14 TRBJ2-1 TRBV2 CAGGNGQGDDEQFF
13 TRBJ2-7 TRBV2 CASSRTSSYEQYF
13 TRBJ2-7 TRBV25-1 CASTELGSYEQYF
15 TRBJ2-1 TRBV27 CASSLRQGYYNEQFF
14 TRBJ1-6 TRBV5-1 CASSLGRSHSPLHF
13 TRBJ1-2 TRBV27 CASSLAGELGYTF
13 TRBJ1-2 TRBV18 CASSRMRGPGYTF
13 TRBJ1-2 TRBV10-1 CASSERQAYGYTF
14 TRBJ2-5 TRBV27 CASSFMDKVETQYF
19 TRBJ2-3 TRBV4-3 CASSPQGRPAGGPADTQYF
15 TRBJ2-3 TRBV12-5 CASGWGTRFTDTQYF
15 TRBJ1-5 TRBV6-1 CASIPRTGKNQPQHF
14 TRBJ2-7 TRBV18 CASSPQDRGNEQYF
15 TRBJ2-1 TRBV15 CATSSLIPGEYEQFF
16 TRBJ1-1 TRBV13 CASSRNLGRLNTEAFF
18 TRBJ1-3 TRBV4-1 CASSQKRQGFPSGNTIYF
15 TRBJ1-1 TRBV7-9 CASTRETGYDTEAFF
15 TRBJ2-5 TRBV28 CASRTSGGARKTQYF
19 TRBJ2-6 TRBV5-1 CASSLGNRDEETGANVLTF
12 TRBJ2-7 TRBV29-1 CSVHSNSYEQYF
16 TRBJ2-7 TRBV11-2 CASSFGRDTNSYEQYF